This TCR beta chain was obtained from a study of type 1 and type 2 diabetes patients. Background on the study: Samples came from type 1 diabetic, type 2 diabetic or nondiabetic people, recruited in China. The study, taken as a whole, reports: In CD4+ and CD8+ T cells, type 2 diabetes diversity exceeded type 1.

Concerning this clonotype: What it binds is not known.

V shed 1 base, J shed 8 bases, and the junction held 8 bases outside the gene matches. The germline V gene has CDR1 DFQATT and CDR2 SNEGSKA (reference sequence). CDR3 length: 15 residues. All diabetic donors were classified as either type 1 or type 2 diabetes. Genomic DNA was the PCR template. Amplification of the beta chain CDR3 used 30 forward and 13 reverse multiplex primers. Each CDR3 protein is one row after TCRdb ran MiXCR on the multiplex PCR reads. The sample lists 250,000 or so distinct CDR3 sequences, roughly 48% occurring once. This clonotype originated in a young man with type 2 diabetes. The sample was peripheral blood mononuclear cells (PBMCs). The chain couples TRBV20-1 to TRBJ1-4; TRBD1 agrees at 9 bases. The CDR3 sequence: CSARGRDREGEKLFF. The CDR3 DNA reads as TGCAGTGCTAGAGGAAGGGACAGGGAGGGCGAAAAACTGTTTTTT.